This T cell receptor beta chain originates from a study of T cell responses to AZD1222 COVID-19 vaccine. Study outcomes and limitations: Spike-wide vaccine-associated CD4 TCRs dominated at 160-218 and 743-854. Baseline testing showed seropositivity in only a handful of AZD1222 recipients.

Germline values: CDR1 SEHNR, CDR2 FQNEAQ (reference sequence). The J segment lost 4 bases and the V segment lost 7 bases, leaving 5 bases of the junction unmatched. The CDR3 extends over 13 amino acids. Profiling relied on immunoSEQ multiplex PCR, and the TCRdb table lists in-frame clones only, not all of them. The sample has about 160,000 clones; roughly nine tenths are singletons. In regard to this clone: As yet, its antigen is unknown.

This sequence originates from an adult in good health. This chain links TRBV7-9 with TRBJ2-7, with TRBD2 identical over 9 bases. The starting material was peripheral blood, obtained on day 0 of AZD1222 vaccination. The CDR3 loop reads CASTRTSVYEQYF. The CDR3, as DNA: TGTGCCAGCACCCGGACTAGCGTTTACGAGCAGTACTTC.